The 32 T cell receptor beta chains listed next were all sequenced from one sample in a study of memory CD4+ T cells and cytomegalovirus serostatus. The sort gate was single viable CD3+CD4+CD8-CD45RO+ cells for memory CD4+ T cells. The data were produced by immunoSEQ multiplex PCR, yet TCRdb's version contains in-frame clones alone and is incomplete. The table has fewer than 90,000 clones, roughly 78% seen once. The specimen sequenced was memory CD4+ T cells from blood. The receptor set was obtained from an adult in good health and CMV-seropositive.

The rearrangement joins TRBV18 to TRBJ1-5, with 9 nucleotides matching TRBD1. CDR3 size: 15 residues. V lost 5 bases to trimming and J lost 7 bases; unmatched junction nucleotides: 9. The germline CDR1 and CDR2 sequences are KGHSH and LQKENI. For the CDR3, the DNA is TGTGCCAGCTCAATTACAGGGGGCACGGGGCAGCCCCAGCATTTT. Translating gives CASSITGGTGQPQHF.

The chain carries TRBV5-1 and TRBJ2-7; tentative D call: TRBD1 (5 bases). CDR1 and CDR2 (germline): SGHRS, YFSETQ. V lost 2 bases and J lost 5, with 14 bases in between. The CDR3 covers 14 residues. As DNA, the CDR3 is TGCGCCAGCAGCTTCCAGGGAAGGTTGAACGAGCAGTACTTC. Its translation is CASSFQGRLNEQYF.

The rearrangement links TRBV2 to TRBJ2-1, with 9 bases fitting TRBD1. Unmatched junction bases numbered 4, after V lost 8 bases and J lost 2 bases. Germline V CDR1 and CDR2: SNHLY, FYNNEI. The CDR3 totals 14 residues. CDR3 protein: CASHRDRAYNEQFF. For the CDR3, the DNA is TGTGCCAGCCACCGGGACAGGGCCTACAATGAGCAGTTCTTC.

The chain recombines TRBV4-2 with TRBJ2-3, with 14 bases that match TRBD2. CDR3 length: 16 amino acids. Germline values: CDR1 LGHNA, CDR2 YNFKEQ. V gave up 5 bases and J gave up 1 base; unmatched junction bases: 2. The CDR3 is CASSTGLAGGTDTQYF. As DNA, the CDR3 is TGTGCCAGCAGCACGGGACTAGCGGGGGGCACAGATACGCAGTATTTT.

This clone was found a few times. The chain couples TRBV10-3 to TRBJ1-1, with D unclear. The CDR3 sequence is 10 residues long. The ends were cut back, 8 bases at V and 7 bases at J, with 8 bases in the middle. Looked up from germline, CDR1 is ENHRY and CDR2 is SYGVKD. For the CDR3, the DNA is TGTGCCATCGGAACAGATGAAGCTTTCTTT. Translating it yields CAIGTDEAFF.

Only one count was recorded for this clone. The chain joins TRBV5-4 to TRBJ1-1, with 9 positions matching TRBD1. This CDR3 comprises 16 residues. The trim removed 4 bases at V and 0 bases at J, leaving 7 bases unmatched. Germline values: CDR1 SGHNT, CDR2 YYREEE (reference sequence). CDR3 DNA sequence: TGTGCCAGCAGCGGAGGGACAGGGTTAATGAACACTGAAGCTTTCTTT. Amino acid sequence: CASSGGTGLMNTEAFF.

This chain links TRBV6-6 with TRBJ1-5, with D tentatively TRBD1 (6 bases). CDR3 length: 14 amino acids. V gave up 2 bases and J gave up 4 bases, with 9 bases separating them. The germline CDR1 and CDR2 sequences are MNHNY and SVGAGI (reference sequence). The CDR3 reads CASSYQGKNQPQHF. DNA for the CDR3: TGTGCCAGCAGTTACCAGGGGAAGAATCAGCCCCAGCATTTT.

The J gene is TRBJ2-2, the V gene TRBV2; D is unresolved. The CDR3 has 15 residues. Germline CDR1 and CDR2: SNHLY and FYNNEI. V dropped 4 bases and J dropped 5 bases, with 14 bases sitting between them. The CDR3 protein is CASSVGRRETGELFF. Written as DNA, the CDR3 is TGTGCCAGCAGTGTTGGCAGGCGAGAGACCGGGGAGCTGTTTTTT.

The chain joins TRBV5-1 to TRBJ1-1; D is possibly TRBD1 (6 bases). CDR3 length: 13 amino acids. V lost 6 bases and J lost 5, with 14 bases in between. Germline V lookup: CDR1 SGHRS, CDR2 YFSETQ. CDR3 amino acids: CASTGTTRTEAFF. The CDR3 DNA reads TGCGCCAGCACCGGGACAACCAGGACTGAAGCTTTCTTT. Full variable domain (rest looked up from reference TRBV5-1 and TRBJ1-1): KAGVTQTPRYLIKTRGQQVTLSCSPISGHRSVSWYQQTPGQGLQFLFEYFSETQRNKGNFPGRFSGRQFSNSRSEMNVSTLELGDSALYLCASTGTTRTEAFFGQGTRLTVV.

The chain combines TRBV18 with TRBJ1-2, with 7 nucleotides matching TRBD1. J was trimmed by 4 bases and V by 6 bases; bases with no gene match: 8. Germline V gives CDR1 KGHSH, CDR2 LQKENI. The CDR3 has 14 residues. The CDR3 reads CASSPGQILYGYTF. Written as DNA, the CDR3 is TGTGCCAGCTCTCCGGGACAGATTCTCTATGGCTACACCTTC. The full variable domain, rest sourced from reference TRBV18 and TRBJ1-2, is NAGVMQNPRHLVRRRGQEARLRCSPMKGHSHVYWYRQLPEEGLKFMVYLQKENIIDESGMPKERFSAEFPKEGPSILRIQQVVRGDSAAYFCASSPGQILYGYTFGSGTRLTVV.

The gene calls are TRBV6-1 and TRBJ2-7; 7 nucleotides match TRBD1. V trimming: 2 bases; J trimming: 7 bases; junction bases outside the gene matches: 5. The germline CDR1 and CDR2 sequences are MNHNS and SASEGT. This CDR3 is built from 13 residues. This CDR3 reads CASSERDSSEQYF. In DNA form, the CDR3 reads TGTGCCAGCAGTGAAAGGGACAGCAGTGAGCAGTACTTC.

The rearrangement joins TRBV6-1 to TRBJ2-2; TRBD1 or TRBD2 may be the D gene (5 bases each). The length of the CDR3 is 14 residues. Trimming pared 4 bases from V and 6 bases from J, leaving 12 bases between. Per the germline V gene, CDR1 is MNHNS and CDR2 is SASEGT. CDR3 in DNA: TGTGCCAGCAGTGCTACCGGGGACGCCGGGGAGCTGTTTTTT. It is translated as CASSATGDAGELFF.

The chain has TRBV6-5 and TRBJ1-1, with D possibly TRBD1 on 5 matching bases. Trimming shortened V by 3 bases and J by 3 bases, and 8 bases separated the two germline ends. Germline values: CDR1 MNHEY, CDR2 SVGAGI. The CDR3 has 13 residues. Here the CDR3 DNA reads TGTGCCAGCAGTTATGGGGGGGACACTGAAGCTTTCTTT. This gives the protein CASSYGGDTEAFF.

The chain employs TRBV6-6 and TRBJ2-1; D not certain. Trimming removed 0 bases from V and 8 bases from J, with 8 bases in between. Germline loops: CDR1 MNHNY, CDR2 SVGAGI (reference sequence). CDR3 length equals 13 residues. Here the CDR3 reads CASSYSISDEQFF. In DNA, the CDR3 is TGTGCCAGCAGTTACTCGATCTCGGATGAGCAGTTCTTC.

This clone was counted a few times. This chain joins TRBV27 and TRBJ1-2, with D perhaps TRBD1 (5 bases). The V and J ends lost 10 bases and 4 bases respectively, with 16 bases between them. This CDR3 is built from 13 residues. Germline V gives CDR1 MNHEY, CDR2 SMNVEV (reference sequence). CDR3 in DNA: TGTGCCACGGGGGACGGAGGATTCTATGGCTACACCTTC. Protein sequence: CATGDGGFYGYTF.

The V and J genes are TRBV19 and TRBJ2-5; 14 bases align to TRBD2. The germline gives CDR1 LNHDA, CDR2 SQIVND (reference sequence). The CDR3 length is 18 residues. Trimming at V came to 6 bases and at J to 2 bases, leaving 11 bases not matched to a gene. The CDR3 region has the DNA TGTGCCAGTAGGCGACTAGCGGGAGGGCATACCGATCAAGAGACCCAGTACTTC. It translates to CASRRLAGGHTDQETQYF.

The chain recombines TRBV2 with TRBJ2-3; 10 bases align to TRBD2. The V segment lost 6 bases and the J segment 1 base; nucleotides outside the gene matches: 13. The length of the CDR3 is 18 residues. Germline CDR1 SNHLY, CDR2 FYNNEI. CDR3 bases: TGTGCCAGCAGGTTTTCCCTCTCCGGGACTAGCGGCACAGATACGCAGTATTTT. Its protein product is CASRFSLSGTSGTDTQYF.

The J gene is TRBJ1-5, the V gene TRBV6-1; possible D gene TRBD1, 5 bases. This CDR3 is 13 amino acids long. Trimming cost V 11 bases and J 5 bases, with 16 bases left between them. CDR1 is MNHNS, CDR2 SASEGT, per germline. The CDR3 region is CASGARGDQPQHF. CDR3 nucleotide sequence: TGTGCCTCCGGGGCCCGGGGTGATCAGCCCCAGCATTTT.

The chain carries TRBV6-1 and TRBJ2-7, with D uncertain. This CDR3 is 13 amino acids long. Trimming stripped 6 bases from V and 5 bases from J, with 14 bases between. Germline CDR1 MNHNS, CDR2 SASEGT. CDR3: CASRARPVDEQYV. The CDR3 DNA reads TGTGCCAGCAGAGCCCGACCAGTCGACGAGCAGTACGTC.

This chain joins TRBV18 and TRBJ2-3, with D unclear. Deletions cut 3 bases from V and 6 bases from J, with 13 bases between. Germline loops: CDR1 KGHSH, CDR2 LQKENI. This CDR3 is 14 amino acids long. The chain's CDR3 is CASSPMWRVDTQYF. CDR3 in DNA: TGTGCCAGCTCACCTATGTGGAGAGTGGATACGCAGTATTTT.

V gene TRBV7-9 combines with J gene TRBJ2-5; D is possibly TRBD2 (6 bases). Germline-derived CDR1 and CDR2 are SEHNR and FQNEAQ (reference sequence). The ends were cut back, 3 bases at V and 4 bases at J, with 9 bases in the middle. CDR3 length: 13 residues. This chain's CDR3 is CASSLGGVETQYF. CDR3 in DNA: TGTGCCAGCAGCTTGGGGGGAGTAGAGACCCAGTACTTC.

V gene TRBV15 combines with J gene TRBJ2-6; D unclear. CDR1 is LNHNV, CDR2 YYDKDF, per germline (reference sequence). The CDR3 consists of 15 residues. With 3 bases removed from V and 0 bases from J, the gap between germline ends came to 6 bases. The CDR3 DNA follows: TGTGCCACCAGCAGTCTAAGCTCTGGGGCCAACGTCCTGACTTTC. Protein product: CATSSLSSGANVLTF.

The CDR3 region has the DNA TGCGCCAGGGGCGGGGGGTGCGAGCAGTACGTC. Translating gives CARGGGCEQYV. J is TRBJ2-7 and V is TRBV10-2; 8 bases match TRBD2. Germline values: CDR1 WSHSY, CDR2 SAAADI. With V trimmed by 9 bases and J by 6 bases, 4 bases remained unmatched. This CDR3 has 11 amino acids.

The chain uses TRBV6-5 and TRBJ2-7; D possibly corresponds to TRBD2 (5 bases). Trimming took 5 bases from V and 12 from J, leaving 17 bases between them. CDR1 and CDR2 from the germline V gene are MNHEY and SVGAGI. The CDR3 has 12 residues. The CDR3 loop reads CASSTGETPPYF. CDR3 sequence (DNA): TGTGCCAGCAGTACTGGGGAGACTCCCCCGTACTTC.

The CDR3 here is CASSPQQGPNYGYTF. Written as DNA, the CDR3 is TGTGCCAGTAGCCCCCAACAGGGACCTAACTATGGCTACACCTTC. This chain uses TRBV19 with TRBJ1-2, with D possibly matching TRBD1 (6 bases). The CDR3 is 15 amino acids. Germline CDR1 is LNHDA and CDR2 is SQIVND (reference sequence). V lost 6 bases, J lost 0 bases, and 14 bases lay in between. The full variable domain, in which reference TRBV19 and TRBJ1-2 provide the parts outside the CDR3, is DGGITQSPKYLFRKEGQNVTLSCEQNLNHDAMYWYRQDPGQGLRLIYYSQIVNDFQKGDIAEGYSVSREKKESFPLTVTSAQKNPTAFYLCASSPQQGPNYGYTFGSGTRLTVV.

This clone was seen a single time. The CDR3 region is CASSRGEGNTEAFF. CDR3 nucleotide sequence: TGTGCCAGCAGCCGCGGGGAAGGGAACACTGAAGCTTTCTTT. J is TRBJ1-1 and V is TRBV11-3; no clear D gene. The CDR3 runs to 14 residues. The V and J ends lost 5 bases and 1 base respectively, with 11 bases between them. Germline CDR1 reads SGHNT; CDR2 reads YENEEA.

The genes are TRBV30 and TRBJ1-1; D uncertain. This CDR3 has 13 residues. V was trimmed by 4 bases and J by 4 bases, leaving 13 bases between them. The germline CDR1 and CDR2 sequences are GTSNPN and SVGIG (reference sequence). CDR3 residues: CAWIGVGSTEAFF. Written as DNA, the CDR3 is TGTGCCTGGATTGGAGTTGGGAGCACTGAAGCTTTCTTT.

The chain employs TRBV28 and TRBJ2-7, with 7 bases matching TRBD2. The CDR3 is made up of 13 amino acids. Germline V gene sequence: CDR1 MDHEN, CDR2 SYDVKM. The junction had 2 bases not matched to a gene; V was cut back by 3 bases and J by 3 bases. The CDR3 coding sequence is TGTGCCAGCAGTTTTAGGGAGGGCTACGAGCAGTACGTC. It is translated as CASSFREGYEQYV.

The chain combines TRBV25-1 with TRBJ1-4; 7 positions agree with TRBD1. The germline V gene has CDR1 MGHDK and CDR2 SYGVNS. The CDR3 sequence is 14 residues long. J gave up 8 bases and V 2 bases, and 5 bases lay outside the gene matches. The CDR3: CASSENRGGEKLFF. CDR3 DNA: TGTGCCAGCAGTGAAAACAGGGGTGGGGAAAAACTGTTTTTT.

The chain recombines TRBV28 with TRBJ1-1, with D unclear. CDR1 and CDR2 from the germline V gene are MDHEN and SYDVKM. The length of the CDR3 is 12 residues. V shed 6 bases and J shed 4 bases, with 9 bases lying between them. CDR3 amino acids: CASSLSSTEAFF. CDR3 bases: TGTGCCAGCAGCCTCTCGAGCACTGAAGCTTTCTTT.

CDR3 amino acids: CASSFRSGGTVTGELFF. The CDR3 nucleotides are TGTGCCAGCAGTTTTAGAAGCGGGGGGACCGTTACCGGGGAGCTGTTTTTT. J is TRBJ2-2 and V is TRBV27, with TRBD2 matching 9 bases. The CDR3 length is 17 residues. Germline V gives CDR1 MNHEY, CDR2 SMNVEV (reference sequence). With 3 bases clipped from V and 5 bases from J, the junction kept 10 bases outside the gene matches.

This clone was recorded a few times. The genes are TRBV11-3 and TRBJ1-2; 9 positions agree with TRBD1. The V segment lost 1 base and the J segment 10 bases; nucleotides outside the gene matches: 16. This CDR3 contains 17 residues. In germline, CDR1 is SGHNT, CDR2 YENEEA. The CDR3 DNA follows: TGTGCCAGCAGCTTAGGACAAACAGGGGGCGCAGCGGGGGCCTACACCTTC. This translates into CASSLGQTGGAAGAYTF.